This T cell receptor (beta chain) was identified during a study of control samples from healthy donors and cancer patients. TCRdb keeps only in-frame clones here, not all; method: immunoSEQ multiplex PCR. The sample has about 120,000 clones, roughly 89% seen once. The sequence came from a man between 25 and 39 years old in good health. The sequencing input was blood.

CDR3 DNA: TGTGCCAGCTCTCTCGGACTAGCGGGGGGAGAGACCCAGTACTTC. Translating gives CASSLGLAGGETQYF. J is TRBJ2-5 and V is TRBV6-5; 14 bases are shared with TRBD2. In germline, CDR1 is MNHEY, CDR2 SVGAGI. The V gene end was trimmed by 8 bases and the J gene end by 4 bases; junction bases not matched to a gene: 6. The CDR3 consists of 15 residues.